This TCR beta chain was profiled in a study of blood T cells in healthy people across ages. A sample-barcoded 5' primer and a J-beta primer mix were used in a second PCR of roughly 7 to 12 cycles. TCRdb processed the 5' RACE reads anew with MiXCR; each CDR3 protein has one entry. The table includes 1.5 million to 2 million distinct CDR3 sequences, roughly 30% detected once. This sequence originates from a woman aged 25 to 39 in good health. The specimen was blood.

For the CDR3, the DNA is TGTGCCAGCAGTACCGGGGGCCCTTATAACTATGGCTACACCTTC. Protein product: CASSTGGPYNYGYTF. The rearrangement joins TRBV28 to TRBJ1-2; maybe TRBD1 (6 bases). The CDR3 runs 15 residues. CDR1 is MDHEN, CDR2 SYDVKM, per germline. V lost 5 bases and J lost 1, with 14 bases in between.